A selection of T cell receptor beta chains follows, all from one sample in a study of T cells in Graves' hyperthyroidism and ophthalmopathy. Using its own MiXCR run on the multiplex PCR reads, TCRdb lists one record per CDR3 protein. This table has around 190,000 distinct CDR3 sequences, over 15% appearing once. What was sequenced was blood. The receptors come from a woman aged 50 to 60 with Graves' hyperthyroidism. Both conserved end residues are part of each CDR3.

v_call: TRBV7-9
j_call: TRBJ2-1
cdr3_aa: CASSLGPDEQFF

v_call: TRBV12-3/TRBV12-4
j_call: TRBJ2-1
cdr3_aa: CASSLGGGGREFF

v_call: TRBV19
j_call: TRBJ2-1
cdr3_aa: CASSPIRGYYNEQFF

v_call: TRBV29-1
j_call: TRBJ2-5
cdr3_aa: CSTAQGGQETQYF

v_call: TRBV15
j_call: TRBJ1-4
cdr3_aa: CATSRDNFEKLFF

v_call: TRBV5-1
j_call: TRBJ1-2
cdr3_aa: CASSLAGVAYGYTF

v_call: TRBV19
j_call: TRBJ1-6
cdr3_aa: CASSISQGVSPLHF

v_call: TRBV12-3/TRBV12-4
j_call: TRBJ2-2
cdr3_aa: CASSFWEANTGELFF

v_call: TRBV28
j_call: TRBJ1-5
cdr3_aa: CASSSFTATARAQHF

v_call: TRBV19
j_call: TRBJ2-1
cdr3_aa: CASTPGEGNEQFF

v_call: TRBV5-8
j_call: TRBJ1-1
cdr3_aa: CASSLVGVGSGPNTEAFF

v_call: TRBV5-6
j_call: TRBJ1-2
cdr3_aa: CASSFGDRQYGYTF

v_call: TRBV6-5
j_call: TRBJ2-1
cdr3_aa: CASSYLTGSSYNEQFF

v_call: TRBV28
j_call: TRBJ2-2
cdr3_aa: CASSSPGTELTGELFF

v_call: TRBV12-3/TRBV12-4
j_call: TRBJ1-5
cdr3_aa: CASSFVGVQPQHF

v_call: TRBV28
j_call: TRBJ1-1
cdr3_aa: CASSFAGRLNTEAFF

v_call: TRBV2
j_call: TRBJ2-6
cdr3_aa: CASRGRLVSGANVLTF

v_call: TRBV20-1
j_call: TRBJ1-6
cdr3_aa: CSATQGVNSPLHF

v_call: TRBV19
j_call: TRBJ1-5
cdr3_aa: CASSGTGGNNQPQRF

v_call: TRBV7-2
j_call: TRBJ1-6
cdr3_aa: CASSLAAGANSPLHF

v_call: TRBV27
j_call: TRBJ1-5
cdr3_aa: CASSPGQGRFNQPQHF

v_call: TRBV19
j_call: TRBJ2-2
cdr3_aa: CASSKRRQGLGELLF

v_call: TRBV19
j_call: TRBJ1-3
cdr3_aa: CASSPEKFRSGNTIYF

v_call: TRBV18
j_call: TRBJ2-7
cdr3_aa: CASSPLPAQRGTYEQYF

v_call: TRBV5-4
j_call: TRBJ2-5
cdr3_aa: CASSHTGTEETQYF

v_call: TRBV6-5
j_call: TRBJ1-2
cdr3_aa: CASSYSVGDWDGYTF

v_call: TRBV2
j_call: TRBJ2-5
cdr3_aa: CASSETAIQETQYF

v_call: TRBV6-1
j_call: TRBJ1-6
cdr3_aa: CASSELAGFYNSPLHF

v_call: TRBV3-1
j_call: TRBJ2-7
cdr3_aa: CASSQTRVAYEQYF

v_call: TRBV29-1
j_call: TRBJ2-3
cdr3_aa: CSVVGLPSGGAGTQYF

v_call: TRBV12-3/TRBV12-4
j_call: TRBJ2-7
cdr3_aa: CASSKRNEQYF